These 19 T cell receptor gamma chains share one sample of origin, sequenced in a study of intestinal T cells in coeliac disease. LymphoTrack primers amplified TRG sequences from around 210 ng of biopsy DNA. TCRdb fed the multiplex PCR reads into CATT to redo clone calling. The top ten hold approximately 5.3% of the sample, which has around 1,600 gamma-chain clones, 56% seen once. Each case's genomic DNA was extracted from ten approximately 5-µm formalin-fixed paraffin-embedded scrolls. Sequencing input: a duodenal biopsy. All receptors come from a human donor with celiac disease.

This clone counts as large. The genes are TRGV11 and TRGJ1 or TRGJ2. TRGV11 is filed as an ORF, its function uncertain. The CDR3 is 11 residues long. The V gene end was trimmed by 0 bases and the J gene end by 11 bases; junction bases not matched to a gene: 1. In DNA form, the CDR3 reads TGTGCCTGCTGGATTAGGCACGAGAAACTCTTT. It codes for CACWIRHEKLF.

The rearrangement joins TRGV9 to TRGJ1 or TRGJ2. V lost 10 bases, J lost 11 bases, and 11 bases stayed unmatched. There are 10 residues in the CDR3. Per germline, CDR1 GITISATS and CDR2 ISYDGTV (reference sequence). CDR3 region: CAFVVSQKLF. The DNA of the CDR3 is TGTGCCTTTGTGGTTTCCCAGAAACTCTTT.

This clone was found a few times. The chain couples TRGV4 to TRGJ1 or TRGJ2. The CDR3 totals 12 residues. CDR1 is EGSTGY and CDR2 is YDSYTSSV in the germline V gene. Unmatched junction bases numbered 9, after V lost 1 base and J lost 12 bases. The CDR3 DNA reads TGTGCCACCTGGGATGGCCGGGGGGGGAAACTCTTT. As protein: CATWDGRGGKLF.

The rearrangement joins TRGV2 to TRGJ1 or TRGJ2. V lost 0 bases and J lost 0; bases outside the gene matches: 14. Germline V gene data show CDR1 as EGSNGY and CDR2 as YDSYNSKV. CDR3 length: 18 residues. The DNA for the CDR3 is TGTGCCACCTGGGACGGGCCACGTCCGGCGTCGAATTATTATAAGAAACTCTTT. It yields the protein CATWDGPRPASNYYKKLF.

As to this clone: Germline is not matched at one junction end, which may reflect a read error. The sample has other DNA sequences that encode this CDR3 too. This chain uses TRGV3 with TRGJP1. The CDR3 has 15 residues. Per germline, CDR1 VTNTFY and CDR2 YDVSTARD (reference sequence). In DNA form, the CDR3 reads TGTGCCACCTGGGACACGTATACCACCGGTTGGTTCAAGATATTT. As protein: CATWDTYTTGWFKIF.

A remark on this clone: A read error may produce the germline difference seen at one junction end. The genes are TRGV2 and TRGJ1 or TRGJ2. Germline assignment: CDR1 EGSNGY and CDR2 YDSYNSKV. The CDR3 covers 15 residues. The CDR3 loop is CATWDGLPIYYKKLF. CDR3 DNA: TGTGCTACCTGGGACGGGCTCCCTATTTATTATAAGAAACTCTTT.

This clone was detected only a few times. The junction shows a germline mismatch at one end, possibly a read error. This chain's CDR3 is CATWGRNYYKKLF. The CDR3 coding sequence is TGTGCCACCTGGGGTAGGAATTATTATAAGAAACTCTTT. The rearrangement uses TRGV8 and TRGJ1 or TRGJ2. Germline assignment: CDR1 VENAVY and CDR2 YDSYNSRV. CDR3 length: 13 amino acids.

Details on this clone: At one of its ends the junction is not consistent with the germline gene, which may arise from a read error. The CDR3 nucleotides read TGTGCCTGCTGGATCAGGCACGGGAAGAATTATAAGAAACTCTTT. Translated, it gives CACWIRHGKNYKKLF. The J gene is TRGJ1 or TRGJ2, the V gene TRGV11. TRGV11 is classed as an ORF, of uncertain function. The CDR3 length is 15 residues.

The CDR3 reads CACWISQILEKLF. The CDR3 bases are TGTGCCTGCTGGATTAGTCAAATTTTGGAGAAACTCTTT. V gene TRGV11 combines with J gene TRGJ1 or TRGJ2. TRGV11 is assigned to the ORF class and has an uncertain function. This CDR3 is 13 amino acids long. V shed 4 bases, J shed 11 bases, and the junction held 11 bases outside the gene matches.

This clone has a single count. V is TRGV11 and J is TRGJ1 or TRGJ2. TRGV11 is flagged as an ORF with uncertain function. CDR3 length: 15 residues. Trimming cost V 0 bases and J 10 bases; bases outside gene matches: 12. The CDR3 DNA is TGTGCCTGCTGGATTAGGCACTGCCTTATTATAAAGAAACTCTTT. Its translation: CACWIRHCLIIKKLF.

This clone was recorded only once. Other DNA variants within this sample encode the same CDR3. The V and J genes are TRGV3 and TRGJ1 or TRGJ2. The CDR3 covers 11 residues. V dropped 3 bases and J dropped 10; count of bases not matched to a gene: 6. Germline-derived CDR1 and CDR2 are VTNTFY and YDVSTARD (reference sequence). CDR3 sequence: CATWDGDKKLF. Here the CDR3 DNA reads TGTGCCACCTGGGACGGGGACAAGAAACTCTTT.

This clone was detected only a few times. The rearrangement links TRGV10 to TRGJP1. TRGV10 is assigned to the ORF class and has an uncertain function. Germline trimming cut 8 bases from V and 0 bases from J; bases unmatched to any gene: 1. CDR3 size: 13 residues. In nucleotides, the CDR3 is TGTGCTGCGTGGGATACCACTGGTTGGTTCAAGATATTT. Translating gives CAAWDTTGWFKIF.

The table lists this clone with a few counts. V is TRGV8 and J is TRGJ1 or TRGJ2. Germline-derived CDR1 and CDR2 are VENAVY and YDSYNSRV. V was pared by 6 bases and J by 0 bases, with 20 bases of the junction left unmatched. The CDR3 sequence is 18 residues long. The CDR3 region has the DNA TGTGCCACCTGGAGGGTAGGGTCCAATGACCAGAATTATTATAAGAAACTCTTT. Encoded protein: CATWRVGSNDQNYYKKLF.

This clone was observed a few times. The gene calls are TRGV2 and TRGJ1 or TRGJ2. Trimming removed 0 bases from V and 4 bases from J; junction bases left unmatched: 6. The CDR3 consists of 14 residues. Germline loops: CDR1 EGSNGY, CDR2 YDSYNSKV. This chain's CDR3 is CATWDGPGYYKKLF. The CDR3 DNA sequence: TGTGCCACCTGGGACGGGCCGGGGTATTATAAGAAACTCTTT.

This chain joins TRGV2 and TRGJP1. The trim removed 0 bases at V and 6 bases at J, leaving 4 bases unmatched. CDR3 length equals 14 residues. Germline CDR1 and CDR2: EGSNGY and YDSYNSKV. Here the CDR3 reads CATWDGTPGWFKIF. The CDR3 DNA sequence: TGTGCCACCTGGGACGGGACCCCTGGTTGGTTCAAGATATTT.

The rearrangement uses TRGV2 and TRGJP1. The V gene end was trimmed by 0 bases and the J gene end by 3 bases; junction bases not matched to a gene: 4. The CDR3 runs 15 residues. Germline V CDR1 and CDR2: EGSNGY, YDSYNSKV. The CDR3 sequence: CATWDGRPTGWFKIF. CDR3 bases: TGTGCCACCTGGGACGGGCGCCCCACTGGTTGGTTCAAGATATTT.

A note on this clone: This may come from a read error, since a much larger clone is one base off. The J gene is TRGJP2, the V gene TRGV2. The CDR3 has 14 residues. The germline CDR1 and CDR2 sequences are EGSNGY and YDSYNSKV. This CDR3 is CATWDGRCDRIKTF. CDR3 nucleotide sequence: TGTGCCACCTGGGACGGGCGATGTGATCGGATCAAGACGTTT.

The J gene is TRGJ1 or TRGJ2, the V gene TRGV8. The V gene's germline CDR1 is VENAVY and CDR2 YDSYNSRV. After removal of 8 bases from V and 3 bases from J, the junction contained 7 bases not matched to a gene. This CDR3 is built from 12 residues. CDR3 nucleotide sequence: TGTGCCACCTCCCCGTCTTATTATAAGAAACTCTTT. This sequence encodes CATSPSYYKKLF.

The chain combines TRGV9 with TRGJ1 or TRGJ2. V dropped 6 bases and J dropped 0; count of bases not matched to a gene: 2. CDR1 is GITISATS, CDR2 ISYDGTV, per germline (reference sequence). The CDR3 runs 12 residues. The CDR3 nucleotides read TGTGCCTTGTGGCCGAATTATTATAAGAAACTCTTT. The encoded protein is CALWPNYYKKLF.